One T cell receptor beta chain is described in this entry. Its antigen specificity is not known. Qualities for individual bases were not recorded, and no much larger clone is one base off. This sample was included in a study of blood T cell repertoires in COVID-19 (dated by TCRdb to the early 2020s). Background for the entire study: Samples covering the acute and convalescent phases of COVID-19 were provided by collaborators in the United States, Italy and Spain. HLA class I and class II types, where available, came from metadata supplied by the sample provider rather than from assay-based typing. Samples were obtained from the ongoing ImmuneRACE study (first 160 participants) and from some 1,200 subjects provided by 6 global collaborators. The material from the prospective study consisted of cDNA or gDNA derived from T cells, B-cell-depleted T cells, or PBMCs. Deeply sampled blood TCRbeta repertoires from subjects exposed to, actively infected with, or recovered from COVID-19 were included in the dataset. A freely available public database, intended as a resource for researchers studying the immune response to SARS-CoV-2, is where the repertoires were released. Sample metadata almost always included a de-identified subject ID, COVID-19 status, age in years and sex.

Whole blood was collected in K2EDTA tubes by collaborating institutions according to the institutions' own protocols. For TCRbeta analysis, collaborator samples were shipped as frozen whole blood, as isolated PBMCs, or as DNA extracted from either sample type. Trimmed from V: 4 bases; trimmed from J: 0 bases; junction bases lacking a gene match: 4. CDR1 and CDR2 are read off the germline V gene (reference sequence) as SGHKS and YYEKEE. The CDR3 spans 15 residues, from the cysteine through the phenylalanine. The kept DNA is CDR3 alone, 45 bases in frame from the first base. Findings and caveats that apply to the study as a whole: How much clinical and demographic metadata was included differed by source and by participant, and the metadata was provided uncurated.

The immunoSEQ Assay, a bias-controlled multiplex PCR, was used to amplify TCRbeta CDR3 regions from genomic DNA. The original pipeline was this. The number of nucleated cells in each sample was estimated by amplification of reference gene primers within the assay. To quantify the absolute abundance of each unique TCRbeta CDR3 rearrangement, sequence reads were collapsed and filtered. Productive Simpson clonality was computed per sample as the square root of Simpson's diversity index over productive rearrangements. TCRdb provides this immuneACCESS table in a form limited to in-frame rearrangements. Some clones are lacking; in checked studies, under half of them reflect an unresolved V gene, and why the rest are absent is not known. Clone size and V and J calls were adopted from that table, with D and trimming inferred from the DNA. Recorded for this sample are around 130,000 clones; 80% to 90% of them occurred a single time. More than 9% of the sample belongs to the ten largest clones.

The chain was built from TRBV5-5 and TRBJ2-1, with 7 junctional bases fitting TRBD1. The sequence was obtained from a man in his 60s with active or convalescent COVID-19. Material for sequencing was peripheral blood. The nucleotide sequence reads as follows: TGTGCCAGCAGCCAACAGGGGACCTCCTACAATGAGCAGTTCTTC. It is translated as CASSQQGTSYNEQFF.